This T cell receptor beta chain was documented in a study of blood T cell repertoires in COVID-19. Participants came from 20 to 25 US areas, aged roughly 18 to 90 years. Clinical history reported by participants formed the basis on which cohorts were assigned. Trimming removed 5 bases from V and 4 bases from J, with 17 bases in between. Germline V gene lookup returns CDR1 SEHNR and CDR2 FQNEAQ (reference sequence). This CDR3 has 15 residues. Original methodology: Researchers report that nucleated cell counts were estimated from reference gene primer amplification. TCRdb's table, derived via immunoSEQ multiplex PCR, lists solely in-frame clones and lacks some. Clonal size and the V and J genes are those of that table, whereas D and trimming came from the DNA. The data show around 130,000 clones, approximately 84% seen once. This clone was found a few times.

This chain connects TRBV7-9 to TRBJ2-5; the D is unclear. Sequencing used PBMCs or T cells enriched from blood (not recorded which). This clonotype was obtained from a woman between 45 and 65 years old with acute COVID-19. The CDR3 coding sequence is TGTGCCAGCAGCCCCCGGCTGGTTCCGGGAGAGACCCAGTACTTC. This gives the protein CASSPRLVPGETQYF. The complete variable domain, with remaining parts taken from reference TRBV7-9 and TRBJ2-5, reads DTGVSQNPRHKITKRGQNVTFRCDPISEHNRLYWYRQTLGQGPEFLTYFQNEAQLEKSRLLSDRFSAERPKGSFSTLEIQRTEQGDSAMYLCASSPRLVPGETQYFGPGTRLLVL.